The 30 T cell receptor beta chains reported below all come from one sample, sequenced in a study of blood T cell repertoires in COVID-19. Clones were read by immunoSEQ multiplex PCR, and TCRdb kept only the in-frame ones, dropping some. The profile shows 200,000 to 250,000 clones, 70% to 90% of them singletons. The sequencing input was PBMCs or T cells enriched from blood (not recorded which). The source is a woman aged 45-65 years in a cohort exposed to, infected with or recovered from COVID-19 (not recorded which).

This chain links TRBV5-1 with TRBJ1-4, with 10 bases fitting TRBD1. There are 14 residues in the CDR3. Germline CDR1 is SGHRS and CDR2 is YFSETQ. V dropped 3 bases and J dropped 6; count of bases not matched to a gene: 2. This chain's CDR3 is CASSSGTGDEKLFF. CDR3 in DNA: TGCGCCAGCAGCTCCGGGACAGGGGATGAAAAACTGTTTTTT.

This clone was seen a handful of times. The J gene is TRBJ1-2, the V gene TRBV7-2; tentative D call: TRBD1 (5 bases). The ends were cut back, 5 bases at V and 3 bases at J, with 13 bases in the middle. The CDR3 has 14 amino acids. Germline V gene sequence: CDR1 SGHTA, CDR2 FQGNSA. CDR3 region: CASSPRRGYYGYTF. The CDR3 DNA is TGTGCCAGCAGCCCGCGTAGGGGTTACTATGGCTACACCTTC.

The chain is built from TRBV9 and TRBJ2-3; D is unresolved. Germline values: CDR1 SGDLS, CDR2 YYNGEE. Trimming cost V 1 base and J 4 bases, with 13 bases left between them. The CDR3 runs to 15 residues. The CDR3 DNA reads as TGTGCCAGCAGCGTAAGCACCCCCCCTGCAGATACGCAGTATTTT. It codes for CASSVSTPPADTQYF.

The chain couples TRBV7-9 to TRBJ2-3; D is uncertain. The germline V and J ends were trimmed by 5 bases and 2 bases, with 8 bases remaining between them. The CDR3 runs to 13 residues. Germline CDR1 is SEHNR and CDR2 is FQNEAQ (reference sequence). This CDR3 reads CASSASDTDTQYF. CDR3 nucleotides: TGTGCCAGCAGCGCGAGCGACACAGATACGCAGTATTTT.

The gene calls are TRBV5-4 and TRBJ1-1; D remains unclear. The CDR3 covers 15 residues. The germline V gene encodes CDR1 SGHNT and CDR2 YYREEE (reference sequence). V gave up 4 bases and J gave up 1 base, with 14 bases separating them. This CDR3 is CASSSEKRGNTEAFF. The CDR3 region has the DNA TGTGCCAGCAGCAGTGAGAAAAGAGGGAACACTGAAGCTTTCTTT.

This clone was seen just once. The chain links TRBV7-9 to TRBJ2-3; 10 positions agree with TRBD2. Germline CDR1 SEHNR, CDR2 FQNEAQ (reference sequence). J gave up 2 bases and V 4 bases, and 9 bases lay outside the gene matches. The CDR3 extends over 17 amino acids. The CDR3, as DNA: TGTGCCAGCAGCTCGGGACTAGCGACTCCTGACACAGATACGCAGTATTTT. It encodes CASSSGLATPDTDTQYF.

V is TRBV9 and J is TRBJ2-1; TRBD2 matches 9 bases. This CDR3 has 17 residues. Germline trimming cut 4 bases from V and 0 bases from J; bases unmatched to any gene: 8. The germline gives CDR1 SGDLS, CDR2 YYNGEE. CDR3 sequence reads: CASSPYSSGGSYNEQFF. The CDR3 DNA reads TGTGCCAGCAGCCCCTATAGTAGCGGGGGCTCCTACAATGAGCAGTTCTTC.

V gene TRBV5-8 combines with J gene TRBJ1-6; tentative D call: TRBD1 (6 bases). This CDR3 is 16 amino acids long. The V gene lost 4 bases and the J gene lost 2 bases, with 13 bases spanning the gap. CDR1 and CDR2 from the germline V gene are SGHTS and YDEGEE. CDR3 bases: TGTGCCAGCAGCGGGGGGGCAGTCCCCTATAATTCACCCCTCCACTTT. Its translation: CASSGGAVPYNSPLHF.

The chain couples TRBV3-1 (or the pseudogene TRBV3-2) to TRBJ2-7; D may be TRBD1 (5 bases). The CDR3 is 16 amino acids. The ends were cut back, 4 bases at V and 3 bases at J, with 19 bases in the middle. Germline values: CDR1 LGHDT, CDR2 YNNKEL (reference sequence). The CDR3: CASSRGASRVIYEQYF. The CDR3 DNA reads TGTGCCAGCAGCCGCGGCGCGTCCAGGGTCATCTACGAGCAGTACTTC.

The chain recombines TRBV28 with TRBJ2-5, with 8 bases lining up with TRBD1. The length of the CDR3 is 15 residues. V was clipped by 4 bases and J by 5 bases; unmatched bases: 9. Per the germline V gene, CDR1 is MDHEN and CDR2 is SYDVKM. The CDR3 is CASSSFRGRGETQYF. In DNA form, the CDR3 reads TGTGCCAGCAGTTCCTTCAGGGGGCGCGGGGAGACCCAGTACTTC.

This chain links TRBV27 with TRBJ2-7, with 9 bases identical to TRBD1. CDR3 length: 15 amino acids. The trim removed 3 bases at V and 5 bases at J, leaving 8 bases unmatched. Germline V gene lookup returns CDR1 MNHEY and CDR2 SMNVEV (reference sequence). CDR3 in amino acids: CASSLTGTGIHEQYF. The CDR3 coding sequence is TGTGCCAGCAGTTTGACCGGGACAGGGATCCACGAGCAGTACTTC.

A single count supports this clone. The V gene is TRBV9, the J gene TRBJ2-2; a weak D match, TRBD2 (5 bases). Per germline, CDR1 SGDLS and CDR2 YYNGEE. Trimming shortened V by 3 bases and J by 7 bases, and 16 bases separated the two germline ends. There are 15 residues in the CDR3. The CDR3 protein is CASSALRVSGGELFF. CDR3 nucleotides: TGTGCCAGCAGCGCGTTGAGGGTGTCTGGCGGGGAGCTGTTTTTT.

The CDR3 protein is CASRPTGRKGAFF. The CDR3 coding sequence is TGTGCCAGCAGGCCGACAGGACGTAAGGGGGCTTTCTTT. The chain employs TRBV12-3 or TRBV12-4 and TRBJ1-1, with D perhaps matching TRBD1 (6 bases). This CDR3 has 13 amino acids. Between the trimmed V and J ends, which lost 6 bases and 11 bases, there was a span of 19 bases.

The chain joins TRBV3-1 (or the pseudogene TRBV3-2) to TRBJ2-3, with D possibly TRBD2 on 5 matching bases. Per the germline V gene, CDR1 is LGHDT and CDR2 is YNNKEL (reference sequence). The CDR3 covers 11 residues. V was clipped by 5 bases and J by 12 bases, with 12 bases between them. CDR3 region: CASSARERQYF. CDR3 coding DNA: TGTGCCAGCAGCGCAAGGGAGAGACAGTATTTT.

This sequence joins TRBV3-1 (or the pseudogene TRBV3-2) and TRBJ1-1; TRBD1 agrees at 7 bases. Germline trimming cut 5 bases from V and 3 bases from J; bases unmatched to any gene: 12. Germline V CDR1 and CDR2: LGHDT, YNNKEL (reference sequence). This CDR3 is 16 amino acids long. CDR3 in DNA: TGTGCCAGCAGCAGAGCTTTCGGGACAGCAGACACTGAAGCTTTCTTT. Its translation: CASSRAFGTADTEAFF.

Worth noting for this clone: The junction departs from germline at one end; a sequencing error may be responsible. The CDR3 DNA follows: TGTGCCAGCAGATCCGACACGAACGCTGAAGCTTTCTTT. Encoded protein: CASRSDTNAEAFF. The gene calls are TRBV2 and TRBJ1-1; D not certain. The germline V gene has CDR1 SNHLY and CDR2 FYNNEI. The CDR3 has 13 amino acids.

The chain has TRBV5-4 and TRBJ1-1; D call uncertain. V lost 4 bases and J 7 bases, leaving 14 bases between the germline ends. The germline CDR1 and CDR2 sequences are SGHNT and YYREEE (reference sequence). There are 13 residues in the CDR3. The CDR3 loop reads CASSPLAGDEAFF. In nucleotides, the CDR3 is TGTGCCAGCAGCCCACTGGCGGGAGATGAAGCTTTCTTT.

This clone was picked up a small number of times. The V and J genes are TRBV4-1 and TRBJ1-5; D is unclear. The CDR3 runs 18 residues. Trimming shortened V by 5 bases and J by 1 base, and 21 bases separated the two germline ends. CDR1 MGHRA and CDR2 YSYEKL come from the germline V gene. In nucleotides, the CDR3 is TGCGCCAGCAGCAGAGAGGCCCATATCCAGATAAGCAATCAGCCCCAGCATTTT. Its translation is CASSREAHIQISNQPQHF.

The chain is built from TRBV6-5 and TRBJ1-2, with D perhaps matching TRBD1 (6 bases). Trimming removed 5 bases from V and 6 bases from J, with 16 bases in between. Per the germline V gene, CDR1 is MNHEY and CDR2 is SVGAGI. The CDR3 is 14 residues long. The CDR3 reads CASSPGGQWDGYTF. CDR3 bases: TGTGCCAGCAGTCCGGGCGGACAGTGGGATGGCTACACCTTC.

The rearrangement links TRBV18 to TRBJ2-3, with D unclear. The germline V gene has CDR1 KGHSH and CDR2 LQKENI. The CDR3 runs to 14 residues. Trimming removed 1 base at V and 2 bases at J, with 7 bases between. In DNA, the CDR3 is TGTGCCAGCTCACCACGGAGAGACACAGATACGCAGTATTTT. Its protein is CASSPRRDTDTQYF.

The gene calls are TRBV5-1 and TRBJ2-7, with 8 nucleotides matching TRBD1. Germline V CDR1 and CDR2: SGHRS, YFSETQ. Germline trimming cut 2 bases from V and 5 bases from J; bases unmatched to any gene: 6. The CDR3 loop spans 14 amino acids. The CDR3 DNA sequence: TGCGCCAGCAGCTTAGAAGACAGGGGTAACGAGCAGTACTTC. Translation: CASSLEDRGNEQYF.

The chain uses TRBV9 and TRBJ1-1; 9 nucleotides match TRBD1. This CDR3 is 15 amino acids long. V was clipped by 2 bases and J by 6 bases; unmatched bases: 8. Germline V gene sequence: CDR1 SGDLS, CDR2 YYNGEE. The CDR3 DNA follows: TGTGCCAGCAGCGTTACACTACAGGGGGCCTCTGAAGCTTTCTTT. Amino acids: CASSVTLQGASEAFF.

Concerning this clone: Mismatch with germline at one junction end may stem from a read error. The J gene is TRBJ2-2, the V gene TRBV7-7, with D possibly matching TRBD1 (6 bases). This CDR3 comprises 15 residues. The germline V gene has CDR1 SSHAT and CDR2 FNYEAQ (reference sequence). The CDR3 protein is CASSFLWGHSGELFF. Written as DNA, the CDR3 is TGTGCTAGCAGCTTCCTGTGGGGACACTCCGGGGAGCTGTTTTTT.

This clone was seen a single time. A junction boundary mismatches the germline segment, possibly from a read error. The gene calls are TRBV12-3 or TRBV12-4 and TRBJ2-7, with TRBD1 matching over 10 bases. The CDR3 consists of 12 residues. The CDR3 spells CASRKPGTGVDF. CDR3 coding DNA: TGTGCCAGCAGGAAACCCGGGACAGGGGTCGACTTC.

This sequence joins TRBV18 and TRBJ2-3, with D perhaps matching TRBD1 (6 bases). The CDR3 covers 13 residues. The ends were cut back, 5 bases at V and 2 bases at J, with 8 bases in the middle. Germline V gives CDR1 KGHSH, CDR2 LQKENI. As DNA, the CDR3 is TGTGCCAGCTCAGACAGGAACACAGATACGCAGTATTTT. This sequence encodes CASSDRNTDTQYF.

The chain couples TRBV5-4 to TRBJ2-3; 9 bases match TRBD2. J gave up 2 bases and V 5 bases, and 6 bases lay outside the gene matches. There are 15 residues in the CDR3. Germline V gives CDR1 SGHNT, CDR2 YYREEE (reference sequence). Written as DNA, the CDR3 is TGTGCCAGCAGTCCGAGCGGGGGGCACACAGATACGCAGTATTTT. It is translated as CASSPSGGHTDTQYF.

The chain carries TRBV12-3 or TRBV12-4 and TRBJ1-2, with a possible D match to TRBD1 (5 bases). Trimming took 5 bases from V and 5 from J, leaving 12 bases between them. CDR3 length: 13 amino acids. CDR3 nucleotide sequence: TGTGCCAGCAGTCGGCGGGGGTTGTATGGCTACACCTTC. Residues: CASSRRGLYGYTF.

In this sample, this clone turned up a few times. This chain links TRBV9 with TRBJ2-1; no reliable D call. The length of the CDR3 is 13 residues. Germline CDR1 is SGDLS and CDR2 is YYNGEE. V was shortened by 3 bases and J by 5 bases, with 9 bases between the two germline ends. For the CDR3, the DNA is TGTGCCAGCAGCGCCTTAGATAACAATGAGCAGTTCTTC. It yields the protein CASSALDNNEQFF.

The V gene is TRBV21-1, the J gene TRBJ2-1; TRBD2, the table's D call, was not compared with the DNA. TRBV21-1 is classified as a pseudogene. CDR3 length equals 16 residues. The CDR3 reads CASKGLAGGYYNEQFF. DNA for the CDR3: TGTGCCAGCAAGGGCCTAGCGGGGGGGTACTACAATGAGCAGTTCTTC.

This clone was counted a single time. The chain has TRBV7-2 and TRBJ2-1; 11 bases are a match to TRBD2. CDR1 and CDR2 from the germline V gene are SGHTA and FQGNSA. Unmatched junction bases numbered 23, after V lost 4 bases and J lost 15 bases. CDR3 length equals 18 residues. CDR3 sequence: CASSSTLGTSGYVTPWFF. The CDR3 region has the DNA TGTGCCAGCAGCTCAACCTTGGGGACTAGCGGATACGTCACTCCCTGGTTCTTC. Variable domain in full (rest from reference TRBV7-2 and TRBJ2-1): GAGVSQSPSNKVTEKGKDVELRCDPISGHTALYWYRQSLGQGLEFLIYFQGNSAPDKSGLPSDRFSAERTGGSVSTLTIQRTQQEDSAVYLCASSSTLGTSGYVTPWFFGPGTRLTVL.